The sequence of this TCR beta chain was determined in a study of blood T cell repertoires in COVID-19 (dated by TCRdb to about 2020). About the full investigation: Samples from collaborators originated in the United States, Italy and Spain and spanned both the acute and convalescent phases of COVID-19. The prospective study material was composed of cDNA or gDNA derived from T cells, B-cell-depleted T cells, or PBMCs. The dataset comprised deeply sampled blood TCRbeta repertoires from subjects exposed to, actively infected with, or recovered from COVID-19. The repertoires were released in a freely available public database intended as a resource for research on the immune response to SARS-CoV-2. The samples were drawn from the first 160 participants of the ongoing ImmuneRACE study and from roughly 1,300 subjects provided by 6 global collaborators. Nearly every sample came with metadata listing a de-identified subject ID, COVID-19 status, age in years and sex. Where available, HLA class I and class II types were obtained from metadata supplied by the sample provider rather than from assay-based typing. General findings and caveats noted by the study authors: The quantity of clinical and demographic metadata differed by source and by participant and was supplied without curation.

Note on this clone: Its recognized antigen is unknown. No base quality values were provided; no much bigger clone lies one nucleotide off.

Taken from cysteine to phenylalanine, the CDR3 has 12 residues. The sequence is cut down to CDR3 DNA, 36 bases in frame from base 1. At the junction V is shortened by 10 bases and J by 8 bases; bases outside the gene matches: 10. TCRbeta CDR3 regions were amplified from genomic DNA using the immunoSEQ Assay, a bias-controlled multiplex PCR. On the study's bioinformatics: The number of nucleated cells in each sample was estimated from the amplification of reference gene primers within the assay. To quantify the absolute abundance of each unique TCRbeta CDR3 rearrangement, sequence reads were collapsed and filtered. For each sample, productive Simpson clonality was calculated by taking the square root of Simpson's diversity index across productive rearrangements. The clones in this table, taken by TCRdb from immuneACCESS, are in-frame only. Not every clone is retained; where verified, under half of the shortfall comes from an unresolved V gene, and the cause of the rest is unknown. V, J and clone size are those of that table, while D and trimming were read from the DNA. This sample has 65,000 or so clones in its table, and more than 90% of those were observed once. Together, the top ten hold over 0.95% of the sample.

Whole blood was collected in K2EDTA tubes by collaborating institutions according to the institutions' own protocols. For TCRbeta analysis, collaborators shipped samples as frozen whole blood, isolated PBMCs, or DNA extracted from either of those sample types. The receptor was derived from a man aged 55 to 70 with acute or convalescent COVID-19. The chain joins TRBV12-3 or TRBV12-4 to TRBJ1-2, with 7 central nucleotides matching TRBD1. Sequenced sample: peripheral blood. The sequenced DNA is TGTGCCATCCTACAGGGGTCGTGGGGCTACACCTTC. This encodes CAILQGSWGYTF.